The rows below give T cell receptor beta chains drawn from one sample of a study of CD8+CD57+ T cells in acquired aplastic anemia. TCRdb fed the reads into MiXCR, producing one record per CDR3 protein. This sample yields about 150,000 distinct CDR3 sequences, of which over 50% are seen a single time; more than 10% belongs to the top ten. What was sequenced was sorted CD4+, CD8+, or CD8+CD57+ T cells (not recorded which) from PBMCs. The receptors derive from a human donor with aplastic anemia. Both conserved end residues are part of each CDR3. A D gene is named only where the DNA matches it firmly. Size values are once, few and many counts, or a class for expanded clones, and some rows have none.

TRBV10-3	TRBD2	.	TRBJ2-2	TGTGCCAGCAGTTATCGTACTAGCGGGGGGGAGAACACCGGGGAGCTGTTTTTT	CASSYRTSGGENTGELFF
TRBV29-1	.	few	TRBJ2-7	TGCAGCGTTAGGGACTACGAGCAGTACTTC	CSVRDYEQYF
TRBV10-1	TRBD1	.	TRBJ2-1	TGCGCCAGCAGTGAGTCGAAAGGGACAGGGTTTGAGAATGAGCAGTTCTTC	CASSESKGTGFENEQFF
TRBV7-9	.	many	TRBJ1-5	TGTGCCAGCAGGTCCGATCAGCCCCAGCATTTT	CASRSDQPQHF
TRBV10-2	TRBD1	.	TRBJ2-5	TGCGCCAGCAGTGACCCGACAGGGGACGAGACCCAGTACTTC	CASSDPTGDETQYF
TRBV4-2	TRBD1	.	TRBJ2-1	TGTGCCAGCAGCGCGGACAGGGGGGGACCGACGGAGCAGTTCTTC	CASSADRGGPTEQFF
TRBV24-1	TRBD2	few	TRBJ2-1	TGTGCCACCAGTGATTATAGCGGGGTCGAGCAGTTCTTC	CATSDYSGVEQFF
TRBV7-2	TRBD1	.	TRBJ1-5	TGTGCCAGCAGTCTGACAGGGTTCCAGCCCCAGCATTTT	CASSLTGFQPQHF
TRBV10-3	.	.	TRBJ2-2	TGTGCCAGCAGTTCCTGGGGAGCGAACACCGGGGAGCTGTTTTTT	CASSSWGANTGELFF
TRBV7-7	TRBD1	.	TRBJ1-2	TGTGCCAGCAGCTTTCTGGCCCTCAGGGGGATTTATGGCTACACCTTC	CASSFLALRGIYGYTF
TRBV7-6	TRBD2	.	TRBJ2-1	TGTGCCAGCAGCCGGACTAGCGGGGGGGTCGCCTACAATGAGCAGTTCTTC	CASSRTSGGVAYNEQFF
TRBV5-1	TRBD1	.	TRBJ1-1	TGCGCCAGCAGCGGCGGGACAGGGGGTCGAGCTTTCTTT	CASSGGTGGRAFF
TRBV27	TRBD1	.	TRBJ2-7	TGTGCCAGCAGTTTTGGCAGGGGGAACGAGCAGTACTTC	CASSFGRGNEQYF
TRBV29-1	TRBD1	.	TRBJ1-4	TGCAGCGTTAGACCGGGACAGGGGAAGGAAAAACTGTTTTTT	CSVRPGQGKEKLFF
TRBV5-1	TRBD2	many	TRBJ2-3	TGCGCCAGCAGCTTTAGCGGGGGGGACACAGATACGCAGTATTTT	CASSFSGGDTDTQYF
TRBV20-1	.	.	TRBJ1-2	TGCAGTGCTAGCGGGGGGATTAACTATGGCTACACCTTC	CSASGGINYGYTF
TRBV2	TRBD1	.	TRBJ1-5	TGTGCCAGCAACAAGGACAGGGTTAATCAGCCCCAGCATTTT	CASNKDRVNQPQHF
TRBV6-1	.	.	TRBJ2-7	TGTGCCAGCAGTGAACAAGCGGGTGCATACTACGAGCAGTACTTC	CASSEQAGAYYEQYF
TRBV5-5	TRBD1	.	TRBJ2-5	TGTGCCAGCAGCCTCGGACAGGGCCAAGAGACCCAGTACTTC	CASSLGQGQETQYF
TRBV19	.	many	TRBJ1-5	TGTGCCAGTAGTATAGTAACCTACAGGGAAGTGGATCAGCCCCAGCATTTT	CASSIVTYREVDQPQHF
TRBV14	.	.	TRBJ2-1	TGTGCCAGCAGCGTCGACCCAGGGGCCTCCTACAATGAGCAGTTCTTC	CASSVDPGASYNEQFF
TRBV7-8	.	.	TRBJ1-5	TGTGCCAGCAGCTTAAGAAAGGGCCAGCCCCAGCATTTT	CASSLRKGQPQHF
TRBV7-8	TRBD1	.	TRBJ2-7	TGTGCCAGCAGCGTCCTCCGGGACAGGGGTTACGAGCAGTACTTC	CASSVLRDRGYEQYF
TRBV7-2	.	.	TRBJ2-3	TGTGCCAGCAGGTCACTAGCAGATACGCAGTATTTT	CASRSLADTQYF
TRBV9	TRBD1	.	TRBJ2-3	TGTGCCTCCGGGGCCGGACAGGGAGGAGCAGATACGCAGTATTTT	CASGAGQGGADTQYF
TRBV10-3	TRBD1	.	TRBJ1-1	TGTGCCATCAGTCAAAGTCAGGGGGGCGATGCTTTCTTT	CAISQSQGGDAFF
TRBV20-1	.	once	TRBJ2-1	TGCAGTGCGATCGGACTGTACAATGAGCAGTTCTTC	CSAIGLYNEQFF
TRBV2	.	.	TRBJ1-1	TGTGCCAGCAGAGGATTGACAGCAACGAACACTGAAGCTTTCTTT	CASRGLTATNTEAFF
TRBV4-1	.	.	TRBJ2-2	TGCGCCAGCAGCCAAGATCCGGGGGTTGTCGGGGAGCTGTTTTTT	CASSQDPGVVGELFF
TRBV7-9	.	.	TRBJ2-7	TGTGCCATGGCGTTCAGGGGCGAGCAGTACTTC	CAMAFRGEQYF
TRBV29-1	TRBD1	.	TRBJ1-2	TGCAGCGTTGCTGGGGCAGGGGGTGGCTACACCTTC	CSVAGAGGGYTF
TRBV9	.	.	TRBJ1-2	TGTGCCAGCAGCGTGGGCAGGGCTAACTATGGCTACACCTTC	CASSVGRANYGYTF
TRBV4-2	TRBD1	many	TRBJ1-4	TGTGCCAGCAGCCCCTACCGGGACAGTCGGGAAAAACTGTTTTTT	CASSPYRDSREKLFF